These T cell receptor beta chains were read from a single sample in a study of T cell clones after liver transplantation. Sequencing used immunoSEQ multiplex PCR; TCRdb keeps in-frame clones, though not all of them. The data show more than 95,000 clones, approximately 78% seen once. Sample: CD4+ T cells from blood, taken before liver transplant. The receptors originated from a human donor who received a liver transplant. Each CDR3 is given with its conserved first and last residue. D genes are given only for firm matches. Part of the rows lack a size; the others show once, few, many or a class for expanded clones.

CDR3 DNA: TGTGCCAGCAGTTTTAGGGAGCGGACCCAGTACTTC; CDR3 protein: CASSFRERTQYF; clone size: once; D gene: -; J gene: TRBJ2-5; V gene: TRBV28
CDR3 DNA: TGTGCCAGCACTCCATCGAGCTCTGGAAACACCATATATTTT; CDR3 protein: CASTPSSSGNTIYF; clone size: -; D gene: -; J gene: TRBJ1-3; V gene: TRBV28
CDR3 DNA: TGTGCCACCACTCCAACGTTAGGACAGGTCGGGGGCTACACCTTC; CDR3 protein: CATTPTLGQVGGYTF; clone size: once; D gene: TRBD1; J gene: TRBJ1-2; V gene: TRBV28
CDR3 DNA: TGTGCCAGCAGCTTAATAACAGAGAACACTGAAGCTTTCTTT; CDR3 protein: CASSLITENTEAFF; clone size: -; D gene: -; J gene: TRBJ1-1; V gene: TRBV7-6
CDR3 DNA: TGTGCCAGCAAGGGGTTGGGGCCCGGTGAAGCTTTCTTT; CDR3 protein: CASKGLGPGEAFF; clone size: -; D gene: -; J gene: TRBJ1-1; V gene: TRBV19
CDR3 DNA: TGCGCCAGCAGCTTGGACAGGTTCCGCACAGATACGCAGTATTTT; CDR3 protein: CASSLDRFRTDTQYF; clone size: few; D gene: -; J gene: TRBJ2-3; V gene: TRBV5-1
CDR3 DNA: TGTGCCAGCAACCAGAAGATGAACACTGAAGCTTTCTTT; CDR3 protein: CASNQKMNTEAFF; clone size: once; D gene: -; J gene: TRBJ1-1; V gene: TRBV6-1
CDR3 DNA: TGTGCCAGCAGCGTAGGAGGACAGATCTATGGCTACACCTTC; CDR3 protein: CASSVGGQIYGYTF; clone size: -; D gene: -; J gene: TRBJ1-2; V gene: TRBV9
CDR3 DNA: TGTGCCAGCAGTGGGGGACAGGGGGCGCGGAAAGATACGCAGTATTTT; CDR3 protein: CASSGGQGARKDTQYF; clone size: once; D gene: TRBD1; J gene: TRBJ2-3; V gene: TRBV2
CDR3 DNA: TGCGCCAGCAGCTTGGGGACCACCAATCCTAACTATGGCTACACCTTC; CDR3 protein: CASSLGTTNPNYGYTF; clone size: -; D gene: -; J gene: TRBJ1-2; V gene: TRBV5-1
CDR3 DNA: TGCGCCAGCAGCTTGGCCAGGGGTGAGGGCGGCTACACCTTC; CDR3 protein: CASSLARGEGGYTF; clone size: -; D gene: -; J gene: TRBJ1-2; V gene: TRBV5-1
CDR3 DNA: TGTGCCAGCAGCCCTCCTGGGACAGGAGGGCCCTGGGGGGAGACCCAGTACTTC; CDR3 protein: CASSPPGTGGPWGETQYF; clone size: -; D gene: TRBD1; J gene: TRBJ2-5; V gene: TRBV7-9
CDR3 DNA: TGTGCCAGCAGCCCCGGGTGGGGAGCTCAGCCCCAGCATTTT; CDR3 protein: CASSPGWGAQPQHF; clone size: -; D gene: -; J gene: TRBJ1-5; V gene: TRBV7-2
CDR3 DNA: TGTGCCAGCAGTTTCGACAGGTCACCCCTCCACTTT; CDR3 protein: CASSFDRSPLHF; clone size: -; D gene: -; J gene: TRBJ1-6; V gene: TRBV6-5
CDR3 DNA: TGTGCCAGCAGCCCGGACGCGGTTAGCGGCAATCAGCCCCAGCATTTT; CDR3 protein: CASSPDAVSGNQPQHF; clone size: -; D gene: -; J gene: TRBJ1-5; V gene: TRBV7-9
CDR3 DNA: TGTGCCAGCAGCTTACTTAGGACTAGCCTAAATGAGCAGTTCTTC; CDR3 protein: CASSLLRTSLNEQFF; clone size: -; D gene: TRBD2; J gene: TRBJ2-1; V gene: TRBV13
CDR3 DNA: TGTGCTAGTGGTTTGACAACGGGACAGGAGGTCGGGCACTTC; CDR3 protein: CASGLTTGQEVGHF; clone size: -; D gene: TRBD1; J gene: TRBJ2-7; V gene: TRBV12-5
CDR3 DNA: TGTGCCAGCAGCGTAGAACAGGGGATTGATTCACCCCTCCACTTT; CDR3 protein: CASSVEQGIDSPLHF; clone size: once; D gene: TRBD1; J gene: TRBJ1-6; V gene: TRBV9
CDR3 DNA: TGTGCCAGCAGTCCGATCCGGACAGGGGCGGATGAAAAACTGTTTTTT; CDR3 protein: CASSPIRTGADEKLFF; clone size: once; D gene: TRBD1; J gene: TRBJ1-4; V gene: TRBV28
CDR3 DNA: TGTGCCAGCAGTGAAACACAAAGGCAGTTCTTC; CDR3 protein: CASSETQRQFF; clone size: -; D gene: -; J gene: TRBJ2-1; V gene: TRBV2
CDR3 DNA: TGCGCCAGCAGCTTTCCTAGCGGGAGCGCAGATACGCAGTATTTT; CDR3 protein: CASSFPSGSADTQYF; clone size: -; D gene: TRBD2; J gene: TRBJ2-3; V gene: TRBV5-1
CDR3 DNA: TGTGCCAGCAGCCATAACGGTCGGCTGTATGGCTACACCTTC; CDR3 protein: CASSHNGRLYGYTF; clone size: once; D gene: -; J gene: TRBJ1-2; V gene: TRBV7-9
CDR3 DNA: TGTGCCAGCACCCTCCCCCTAGCGGGAGGGCCGGCCATAGGAAAGACCCAGTACTTC; CDR3 protein: CASTLPLAGGPAIGKTQYF; clone size: -; D gene: TRBD2; J gene: TRBJ2-5; V gene: TRBV27
CDR3 DNA: TGTGCCAGCATACGAGGGGCAAGCATAAAAGCTTTCTTT; CDR3 protein: CASIRGASIKAFF; clone size: -; D gene: -; J gene: TRBJ1-1; V gene: TRBV6-5
CDR3 DNA: TGTGCCAGCAGTGAAGTAGGACCGGCGTGGGAGCAGTACTTC; CDR3 protein: CASSEVGPAWEQYF; clone size: few; D gene: -; J gene: TRBJ2-7; V gene: TRBV6-1
CDR3 DNA: TGTGCCAGCAGTTTATCCGTACCCGGATACGAGCAGTACTTC; CDR3 protein: CASSLSVPGYEQYF; clone size: -; D gene: -; J gene: TRBJ2-7; V gene: TRBV28
CDR3 DNA: TGTGCCAGAAGCTTGGCCGCATTCCGGGACAGGGGGCGTACAGCTTTCTTT; CDR3 protein: CARSLAAFRDRGRTAFF; clone size: once; D gene: TRBD1; J gene: TRBJ1-1; V gene: TRBV5-3
CDR3 DNA: TGTGCCAGCAGCTTAGATGGCCGCGGCTCTGGCTACACCTTC; CDR3 protein: CASSLDGRGSGYTF; clone size: -; D gene: -; J gene: TRBJ1-2; V gene: TRBV7-6
CDR3 DNA: TGTGCCAGCAGCTCTAGGGGGCAGAGGAATGAAAAACTGTTTTTT; CDR3 protein: CASSSRGQRNEKLFF; clone size: -; D gene: TRBD1; J gene: TRBJ1-4; V gene: TRBV7-6